Each of the 15 T cell receptor beta chains below was sequenced from the same sample in a study of CD8 T cells in Susac syndrome. Reverse transcription of roughly 0.5 to 1 ug RNA used random hexamers. TCRdb re-called the immunoSEQ multiplex PCR reads with MiXCR, one entry per CDR3 protein. The table shows some 190,000 distinct CDR3 sequences, with about 95% occurring only once. The source material was CD4+ T cells from PBMCs. The receptors shown here come from a human donor in good health.

V gene TRBV15 combines with J gene TRBJ2-3; tentative D call: TRBD2 (6 bases). V was pared by 4 bases and J by 4 bases, with 21 bases between. CDR3 length: 17 residues. Germline V gives CDR1 LNHNV, CDR2 YYDKDF (reference sequence). CDR3: CATSTGAGRDGADTQYF. CDR3 nucleotide sequence: TGTGCCACCAGCACCGGGGCGGGGCGAGATGGCGCAGATACGCAGTATTTT.

This chain connects TRBV30 to TRBJ2-3, with a tentative D call TRBD2 (6 bases). The germline gives CDR1 GTSNPN, CDR2 SVGIG (reference sequence). The ends were cut back, 3 bases at V and 2 bases at J, with 15 bases in the middle. The CDR3 spans 15 residues. CDR3 protein: CAWRNPLANTDTQYF. The DNA for the CDR3 is TGTGCCTGGAGGAACCCGCTAGCGAACACAGATACGCAGTATTTT.

On this clonotype itself: Sequence at one end of the junction differs from germline and may be a read error. This chain joins TRBV18 and TRBJ1-3; 7 nucleotides match TRBD1. Looked up from germline, CDR1 is KGHSH and CDR2 is LQKENI. The CDR3 totals 16 residues. CDR3 sequence reads: CASSRQGGEIGNTIYF. The DNA of the CDR3 is TGTGCCAGCTCACGGCAGGGGGGCGAGATTGGAAACACCATATACTTT.

The rearrangement uses TRBV15 and TRBJ2-3; possible D gene TRBD2, 5 bases. CDR1 is LNHNV and CDR2 is YYDKDF in the germline V gene (reference sequence). Trimming left V 4 bases short and J 7 bases short, with 15 bases between. This CDR3 contains 14 residues. CDR3 DNA sequence: TGTGCCACCAGCAACAAGACGGGAAGTTATACGCAGTATTTT. Protein product: CATSNKTGSYTQYF.

The CDR3 DNA follows: TGTGCCAGCAGAGCGGGAGTCTACAATGAGCAGTTCTTC. Its protein product is CASRAGVYNEQFF. The chain carries TRBV13 and TRBJ2-1, with 8 bases that match TRBD2. V lost 6 bases and J lost 3; bases outside the gene matches: 1. Germline loops: CDR1 PRHDT, CDR2 FYEKMQ (reference sequence). This CDR3 comprises 13 residues.

The rearrangement joins TRBV20-1 to TRBJ2-5, with no clear D. There are 11 residues in the CDR3. V was shortened by 4 bases and J by 2 bases, with 5 bases between the two germline ends. The germline CDR1 and CDR2 sequences are DFQATT and SNEGSKA (reference sequence). This CDR3 is CSAIRQETQYF. The CDR3 bases are TGCAGTGCTATTAGACAAGAGACCCAGTACTTC.

As concerns this clonotype: One end of the junction does not line up with germline, which may come from a read error. V gene TRBV7-3 combines with J gene TRBJ1-5, with 7 bases identical to TRBD1. CDR1 is SGHTA and CDR2 is FQGTGA in the germline V gene. CDR3 length: 14 amino acids. The CDR3 DNA reads TGTGCCGGCAGCCCAGACAGGGGCAATCAGCCCCAGCATTTT. Protein: CAGSPDRGNQPQHF.

J is TRBJ2-5 and V is TRBV29-1, with D perhaps being TRBD1 or TRBD2 (5 bases each). The V end was cut by 6 bases, the J end by 4 bases, with 15 bases between. This CDR3 is 13 amino acids long. The V gene's germline CDR1 is SQVTM and CDR2 ANQGSEA. The CDR3 DNA sequence: TGCAGCGTCGCTTTATTTGGGGGAGAGACCCAGTACTTC. Translation: CSVALFGGETQYF. Supplemented by reference TRBV29-1 and TRBJ2-5, the full variable domain reads SAVISQKPSRDICQRGTSLTIQCQVDSQVTMMFWYRQQPGQSLTLIATANQGSEATYESGFVIDKFPISRPNLTFSTLTVSNMSPEDSSIYLCSVALFGGETQYFGPGTRLLVL.

Only one count was recorded for this clonotype. The gene calls are TRBV30 and TRBJ2-1; no firm D call. Germline V CDR1 and CDR2: GTSNPN, SVGIG (reference sequence). The CDR3 consists of 12 residues. Trimming stripped 4 bases from V and 9 bases from J, with 13 bases between. The CDR3 protein is CAWKSDRVEQFF. CDR3 in DNA: TGTGCCTGGAAATCCGATAGGGTTGAGCAGTTCTTC. The whole variable domain, filled in from reference TRBV30 and TRBJ2-1, reads SQTIHQWPATLVQPVGSPLSLECTVEGTSNPNLYWYRQAAGRGLQLLFYSVGIGQISSEVPQNLSASRPQDRQFILSSKKLLLSDSGFYLCAWKSDRVEQFFGPGTRLTVL.

The chain links TRBV7-3 to TRBJ2-1; TRBD1 matches at 9 bases. Losses at the gene ends were 3 bases for V and 6 bases for J; bases not matched to a gene: 3. The length of the CDR3 is 14 residues. The germline gives CDR1 SGHTA, CDR2 FQGTGA. The CDR3: CASSFDRGSNEQFF. In DNA form, the CDR3 reads TGTGCCAGCAGCTTTGACAGGGGGAGCAATGAGCAGTTCTTC.

The chain uses TRBV11-2 and TRBJ2-5; perhaps TRBD1 as D (5 bases). In germline, CDR1 is SGHAT, CDR2 FQNNGV. The V and J ends lost 2 bases and 1 base respectively, with 11 bases between them. This CDR3 spans 15 amino acids. Here the CDR3 DNA reads TGTGCCAGCAGCTTACAGGGCAGGCTCCAAGAGACCCAGTACTTC. Its translation is CASSLQGRLQETQYF.

This clonotype was detected once. This chain uses TRBV29-1 with TRBJ2-4; unclear D gene. CDR3 length: 15 residues. The germline CDR1 and CDR2 sequences are SQVTM and ANQGSEA. The V end lost 4 bases, the J end lost 10 bases, and 23 bases lay between the germline ends. In DNA form, the CDR3 reads TGCAGCGTTGGTAATAGGCCTACGACGAACTCGATTCAGTACTTC. Translation: CSVGNRPTTNSIQYF.

This chain links TRBV20-1 with TRBJ1-2; the D is unclear. Germline V gene lookup returns CDR1 DFQATT and CDR2 SNEGSKA (reference sequence). The V and J ends lost 4 bases and 5 bases respectively, with 11 bases between them. CDR3 length equals 12 residues. Here the CDR3 DNA reads TGCAGTGCTAACCCGGGCGGGTATGGCTACACCTTC. This encodes CSANPGGYGYTF.

The rearrangement links TRBV9 to TRBJ2-3; D remains unclear. Germline assignment: CDR1 SGDLS and CDR2 YYNGEE. The CDR3 totals 14 residues. V lost 2 bases and J 0 bases, leaving 7 bases between the germline ends. The CDR3 DNA is TGTGCCAGCAGCGTTCATCAAAGCACAGATACGCAGTATTTT. Translating gives CASSVHQSTDTQYF.

The sample holds one count of this clonotype. The chain employs TRBV20-1 and TRBJ2-1; unclear D gene. The CDR3 has 14 residues. Looked up from germline, CDR1 is DFQATT and CDR2 is SNEGSKA (reference sequence). The V gene lost 6 bases and the J gene lost 4 bases, with 16 bases spanning the gap. Here the CDR3 reads CSAADGGTYNEQFF. The CDR3 DNA reads TGCAGTGCCGCAGACGGTGGCACGTACAATGAGCAGTTCTTC.